The rows below give T cell receptor beta chains drawn from one sample of a study of T cell repertoires in aging, cancer and after chemotherapy. TCRdb reprocessed the multiplex PCR reads via MiXCR and lists one record per CDR3 protein. The table records fewer than 4,500 distinct CDR3 sequences, approximately 37% of them present only once. Input material: blood. These receptors all stem from a human donor with a solid tumor. CDR3s include the opening cysteine and the closing phenylalanine or tryptophan. A D gene is named only where the DNA matches it firmly. Not all rows give a size; the values are once, few, many and, for expanded clones, a class.

abundance	v_gene	d_gene	j_gene	CDR3nt	CDR3aa
-	TRBV20-1	TRBD1	TRBJ1-6	TGCAGTGCTAGGACAGGGGGCCTTTCACCCCTCCACTTT	CSARTGGLSPLHF
-	TRBV10-3	-	TRBJ2-2	TGTGCCAGCTTGATACGGAACACCGGGGAGCTGTTTTTT	CASLIRNTGELFF
-	TRBV19	-	TRBJ2-1	TGTGCCAGTAGTAGTCGTGGAGGAGAGGTAAGCTCCTACAATGAGCAGTTCTTC	CASSSRGGEVSSYNEQFF
-	TRBV6-1	TRBD1	TRBJ1-2	TGTGCCAGCAGTGGCAGGGGGCGATGGATTTGGTATGGCTACACCTTC	CASSGRGRWIWYGYTF
large	TRBV7-9	TRBD1	TRBJ1-5	TGTGCCAGCAGCTGGGACAGGCCAGGGGATCAGCCCCAGCATTTT	CASSWDRPGDQPQHF
-	TRBV19	-	TRBJ2-5	TGTGCCAGTAGTAGCTCAGGCCAAGAGACCCAGTACTTC	CASSSSGQETQYF
-	TRBV15	-	TRBJ1-1	TGTGCCACCAGCAGAGAACCCGGGGGCTCGAACACTGAAGCTTTCTTT	CATSREPGGSNTEAFF
-	TRBV7-2	-	TRBJ2-1	TGTGCCAGCAGGCCTCCGGGCGGGAACAAGGGATTTGATGAGCAGTTCTTC	CASRPPGGNKGFDEQFF
few	TRBV6-6	-	TRBJ1-2	TGTGCCAGCAGTGTGGGGGAGGACTACTATGGCTACACCTTC	CASSVGEDYYGYTF
few	TRBV7-9	TRBD2	TRBJ2-7	TGTGCCAGCAGCGCACATGGGACTAGTCTTTCCGAGCAGTACTTC	CASSAHGTSLSEQYF
-	TRBV7-2	TRBD2	TRBJ2-7	TGTGCCAGCAGCCAAGGCCTAGCGACTAGCGGGAGGGCCTACGAGCAGTACTTC	CASSQGLATSGRAYEQYF
-	TRBV20-1	-	TRBJ2-1	TGCAGTGCTGAAGGTCCAGCTTCTCGGCAGTTCTTC	CSAEGPASRQFF
-	TRBV20-1	TRBD2	TRBJ2-2	TGCAGTGCTAGATTAGCGGGAGGGAACACCGGGGAGCTGTTTTTT	CSARLAGGNTGELFF
-	TRBV7-3	-	TRBJ2-1	TGTGCCAGCAGCTTCGAAGGGACTCACAATGAGCAGTTCTTC	CASSFEGTHNEQFF
-	TRBV6-5	-	TRBJ1-1	TGTGCCAGCAGTTACCGGTCCGGAGGCACTGAAGCTTTCTTT	CASSYRSGGTEAFF
once	TRBV6-5	-	TRBJ1-2	TGTGCCAGCAGTCCAGACAGGTTTCATAACTACACCTTC	CASSPDRFHNYTF
-	TRBV30	TRBD1	TRBJ2-7	TGTGCCTGGAGTTCGCACGAGACAGGGGGCTCCGAGCAGTACTTC	CAWSSHETGGSEQYF
-	TRBV6-1	-	TRBJ2-7	TGTGCCAGCATCAGCCAGAGGGACACTAGCTACGAGCAGTACTTC	CASISQRDTSYEQYF
few	TRBV11-1	-	TRBJ1-5	TGTGCCAGCAGCAACTCAGGGGGCAATCAGCCCCAGCATTTT	CASSNSGGNQPQHF
-	TRBV5-6	-	TRBJ2-7	TGTGCCAGCAGCCGGAGTAGCGTCGAGCAGTACTTC	CASSRSSVEQYF
-	TRBV6-2/TRBV6-3	-	TRBJ2-7	TGTGCCAGCAGGGACTTAGACAGGAGCTCCTACGAGCAGTACTTC	CASRDLDRSSYEQYF
-	TRBV7-9	-	TRBJ1-6	TGTGCCAGCAGCCGCGACAGCCCGACGCGGAATTCACCCCTCCACTTT	CASSRDSPTRNSPLHF
once	TRBV7-2	-	TRBJ2-7	TGTGCCAGCAAGGGATCCCAGGGATTAACCTACGAGCAGTACTTC	CASKGSQGLTYEQYF
few	TRBV12-3/TRBV12-4	-	TRBJ1-2	TGTGCCAGCAGTTTGGGTAACGACAACTATGGCTACACCTTC	CASSLGNDNYGYTF
few	TRBV7-2	TRBD1	TRBJ1-4	TGTGCCAGCAGCTTAGGAGCAGGGGGCATTGAAAAACTGTTTTTT	CASSLGAGGIEKLFF
-	TRBV7-9	TRBD1	TRBJ1-6	TGTGCCAGCAGCCTAGACGACAGGGGAAATTCACCCCTCCACTTT	CASSLDDRGNSPLHF
-	TRBV5-1	TRBD1	TRBJ2-1	TGCGCCAGCAGGAGCAGACAGGGATCCCTCAATGAGCAGTTCTTC	CASRSRQGSLNEQFF
few	TRBV7-2	-	TRBJ2-2	TGTGCCAGCAGCTTATGGGGGGCTCGTGTCACCGGGGAGCTGTTTTTT	CASSLWGARVTGELFF
few	TRBV12-3/TRBV12-4	-	TRBJ1-5	TGTGCCAGCAGTCCCAATGAAGGTATTAGCAATCAGCCCCAGCATTTT	CASSPNEGISNQPQHF
few	TRBV7-2	TRBD1	TRBJ1-2	TGTGCCAGCAGCTTAGTCAGGGGGAACTATGGCTACACCTTC	CASSLVRGNYGYTF
few	TRBV5-4	-	TRBJ2-3	TGTGCCTCCTCCGGGGCAGACCAGGCGGATACGCAGTATTTT	CASSGADQADTQYF
-	TRBV11-2	-	TRBJ1-1	TGTGCCAGCAGCCTACGGAGTGAAGCTTTCTTT	CASSLRSEAFF
-	TRBV19	TRBD1	TRBJ2-7	TGTGCCAGTAGGGGACAGGGTGGCCACGAGCAGTACTTC	CASRGQGGHEQYF
-	TRBV6-2/TRBV6-3	TRBD1	TRBJ2-5	TGTGCCACTTCGAGAACAGGGGTAAAGACCCAGTACTTC	CATSRTGVKTQYF
-	TRBV5-6	-	TRBJ2-2	TGTGCCAGCAGCTTCCAACCGGGACAGAACACCGGGGAGCTGTTTTTT	CASSFQPGQNTGELFF
few	TRBV6-2/TRBV6-3	TRBD1	TRBJ1-2	TGTGCCAGCAGCACCGGGACAGTCTACTATGGCTACACCTTC	CASSTGTVYYGYTF
few	TRBV5-4	TRBD1	TRBJ2-7	TGTGCCAGCAGCTCCGGCTCCGGGACAGACATCAAGCAGTACTTC	CASSSGSGTDIKQYF
medium-sized	TRBV29-1	-	TRBJ2-7	TGCAGCGTTGAAGATGGGGGTGGACCCTGGGAGCAGTACTTC	CSVEDGGGPWEQYF
-	TRBV7-3	TRBD2	TRBJ2-3	TGTGCCAGCAGCCGACTAGCGGGAGGACTCACAGATACGCAGTATTTT	CASSRLAGGLTDTQYF
-	TRBV5-1	TRBD1	TRBJ2-7	TGCGCCAGCAGCTTGACGACCACGGACAGGGGATACGAGCAGTACTTC	CASSLTTTDRGYEQYF
few	TRBV27	-	TRBJ2-3	TGTGCCAGCAGTCCCTCCGCGGGCAATACGCAGTATTTT	CASSPSAGNTQYF
few	TRBV15	TRBD2	TRBJ2-7	TGTGCCACCAGCAGAGCCGGGACTAGGGCGCTCGAGCAGTACTTC	CATSRAGTRALEQYF
medium-sized	TRBV10-3	-	TRBJ2-2	TGTGCCATCAGTGAGTCGCCAGATGCCGGGGAGCTGTTTTTT	CAISESPDAGELFF
-	TRBV29-1	-	TRBJ2-7	TGCAGCGTCATCAGAAACTACGAGCAGTACTTC	CSVIRNYEQYF
-	TRBV7-3	TRBD2	TRBJ2-1	TGTGCCAGCAGCTTTCCCAGCGGGGGACGCCCATCCTACAATGAGCAGTTCTTC	CASSFPSGGRPSYNEQFF
-	TRBV7-9	-	TRBJ1-6	TGCGCCAGCAGCCAAGGTGTCAGTGGTTCACCCCTCCACTTT	CASSQGVSGSPLHF